A selection of T cell receptor beta chains follows, all from one sample in a study of T cell clones after liver transplantation. Measured with immunoSEQ multiplex PCR; TCRdb has only the in-frame clones, and not every one. The sample comprises around 110,000 clones, about nine tenths of which are singletons, and approximately 0.78% rests with the top ten. Source: CD4+ T cells from blood, taken 12 months after liver transplant. Source of these receptors: a human patient who received a liver transplant. Some T cells may be transferred from the graft donor. Each CDR3 is given with its conserved first and last residue. Each record gives: V gene, D gene, clone size, J gene, CDR3 protein, CDR3 DNA. D genes are given only for firm matches. Rows may omit the clone size; those that give it use once, few, many or a size class.

V: TRBV6-5
D: -
size: -
J: TRBJ1-5
CDR3: CASSPRRGVQPQHF
DNA: TGTGCCAGCAGTCCCCGCAGGGGAGTTCAGCCCCAGCATTTT

V: TRBV5-1
D: -
size: -
J: TRBJ1-2
CDR3: CASTALGSNYGYTF
DNA: TGCGCCAGCACCGCCTTGGGATCTAACTATGGCTACACCTTC

V: TRBV5-3
D: TRBD2
size: -
J: TRBJ2-7
CDR3: CARSRAIDGLAGGPRYEQYF
DNA: TGTGCCAGAAGCCGAGCCATCGACGGGCTAGCGGGAGGCCCCAGATACGAGCAGTACTTC

V: TRBV6-1
D: -
size: -
J: TRBJ2-1
CDR3: CASTEGMGKGEQFF
DNA: TGTGCCAGCACCGAAGGAATGGGGAAGGGTGAGCAGTTCTTC

V: TRBV7-3
D: -
size: -
J: TRBJ2-2
CDR3: CASNAGNTGELFF
DNA: TGTGCCAGTAACGCAGGGAACACCGGGGAGCTGTTTTTT

V: TRBV7-2
D: -
size: -
J: TRBJ2-5
CDR3: CASSLASQGQQETQYF
DNA: TGTGCCAGCAGCTTAGCATCGCAAGGACAACAAGAGACCCAGTACTTC

V: TRBV30
D: -
size: -
J: TRBJ1-3
CDR3: CAWSPGTAGNTIYF
DNA: TGTGCCTGGAGTCCCGGGACCGCAGGAAACACCATATATTTT

V: TRBV6-8
D: TRBD2
size: -
J: TRBJ2-4
CDR3: CASSPGGGPIQYF
DNA: TGTGCCAGCAGCCCCGGGGGGGGACCCATTCAGTACTTC

V: TRBV21-1
D: -
size: -
J: TRBJ1-4
CDR3: CASSNGFGPTNEKLFF
DNA: TGTGCCAGCAGCAACGGGTTCGGTCCAACTAATGAAAAACTGTTTTTT

V: TRBV19
D: -
size: -
J: TRBJ2-6
CDR3: CASREQPFSPVLTF
DNA: TGTGCCAGTAGGGAGCAGCCATTCTCTCCCGTCCTGACTTTC

V: TRBV18
D: TRBD1
size: -
J: TRBJ2-7
CDR3: CASSLDRGLYEQYF
DNA: TGTGCCAGCTCACTGGACAGGGGTCTCTACGAGCAGTACTTC

V: TRBV6-1
D: -
size: -
J: TRBJ2-4
CDR3: CASTLAKNIQYF
DNA: TGTGCCAGCACCTTAGCCAAAAACATTCAGTACTTC

V: TRBV11-2
D: -
size: medium-sized
J: TRBJ1-3
CDR3: CASRPYRDGNTIYF
DNA: TGTGCCAGCAGGCCCTACAGGGATGGAAACACCATATATTTT

V: TRBV28
D: -
size: -
J: TRBJ1-5
CDR3: CASSNGNQPQHF
DNA: TGTGCCAGCAGTAACGGAAATCAGCCCCAGCATTTT

V: TRBV19
D: -
size: -
J: TRBJ1-5
CDR3: CASSIWGGASPNQPQHF
DNA: TGTGCCAGTAGTATATGGGGGGGGGCCAGCCCCAATCAGCCCCAGCATTTT

V: TRBV5-4
D: TRBD2
size: once
J: TRBJ2-7
CDR3: CASRRELAGRYEQYF
DNA: TGTGCCAGCAGGAGGGAACTAGCGGGTCGCTACGAGCAGTACTTC

V: TRBV7-3
D: TRBD2
size: -
J: TRBJ2-5
CDR3: CASSPPGLAGETQYF
DNA: TGTGCCAGCAGCCCCCCGGGACTAGCGGGAGAGACCCAGTACTTC

V: TRBV9
D: TRBD1
size: -
J: TRBJ2-2
CDR3: CASSIQGASNTGELFF
DNA: TGTGCCAGCAGCATCCAGGGGGCTTCGAACACCGGGGAGCTGTTTTTT

V: TRBV10-3
D: TRBD1
size: -
J: TRBJ2-3
CDR3: CAITTDRFSADTQYF
DNA: TGTGCCATCACTACGGACAGGTTTAGCGCAGATACGCAGTATTTT

V: TRBV7-6
D: -
size: -
J: TRBJ2-1
CDR3: CASSLTGDRYNEQFF
DNA: TGTGCCAGCAGCCTTACGGGAGACAGGTACAATGAGCAGTTCTTC

V: TRBV13
D: TRBD1
size: -
J: TRBJ2-6
CDR3: CASSRGTGFSGANVLTF
DNA: TGTGCCAGCAGCCGCGGGACAGGGTTTTCTGGGGCCAACGTCCTGACTTTC

V: TRBV11-3
D: -
size: once
J: TRBJ2-1
CDR3: CASSLTEDNEQFF
DNA: TGTGCCAGCAGCTTAACTGAAGACAATGAGCAGTTCTTC

V: TRBV18
D: -
size: few
J: TRBJ2-7
CDR3: CASSPQGPLLEQYF
DNA: TGTGCCAGCTCACCACAGGGGCCTCTTTTAGAGCAGTACTTC

V: TRBV7-3
D: -
size: -
J: TRBJ2-2
CDR3: CASSSNLAMNTGELFF
DNA: TGTGCCAGCAGCTCCAATCTAGCGATGAACACCGGGGAGCTGTTTTTT

V: TRBV6-6
D: TRBD1
size: -
J: TRBJ2-3
CDR3: CASSGGTGRTDTQYF
DNA: TGTGCCAGCAGTGGTGGGACAGGGCGCACAGATACGCAGTATTTT

V: TRBV28
D: TRBD2
size: -
J: TRBJ2-7
CDR3: CASSFLADSGSGSQQYF
DNA: TGTGCCAGCAGCTTCTTGGCGGATAGCGGGAGCGGTTCCCAGCAGTACTTC

V: TRBV6-1
D: -
size: once
J: TRBJ1-2
CDR3: CASLGPNYGYTF
DNA: TGTGCCAGCTTAGGTCCTAACTATGGCTACACCTTC

V: TRBV28
D: TRBD1
size: -
J: TRBJ1-5
CDR3: CASSTGTGGNSNQPQHF
DNA: TGTGCCAGCAGCACCGGGACAGGGGGAAATAGCAATCAGCCCCAGCATTTT

V: TRBV27
D: -
size: once
J: TRBJ1-5
CDR3: CASSEKVGGQPQHF
DNA: TGTGCCAGCAGTGAAAAGGTCGGGGGCCAGCCCCAGCATTTT

V: TRBV6-6
D: TRBD1
size: -
J: TRBJ2-2
CDR3: CASSEGQGSTGELFF
DNA: TGTGCCAGCAGCGAGGGACAGGGTAGCACCGGGGAGCTGTTTTTT

V: TRBV18
D: -
size: -
J: TRBJ2-5
CDR3: CASSPPGQQKETQYF
DNA: TGTGCCAGCTCACCACCGGGTCAGCAGAAAGAGACCCAGTACTTC

V: TRBV28
D: -
size: -
J: TRBJ2-2
CDR3: CASSPRDFGELFF
DNA: TGTGCCAGCAGTCCCAGGGATTTCGGGGAGCTGTTTTTT

V: TRBV19
D: -
size: few
J: TRBJ1-1
CDR3: CASDPGRGTEAFF
DNA: TGTGCCAGCGATCCCGGGCGGGGCACTGAAGCTTTCTTT

V: TRBV4-1
D: -
size: -
J: TRBJ2-1
CDR3: CASSQDGTLPYNEQFF
DNA: TGCGCCAGCAGCCAAGACGGGACTCTGCCCTACAATGAGCAGTTCTTC

V: TRBV5-6
D: -
size: -
J: TRBJ1-5
CDR3: CASSLGAGPYSNQPQHF
DNA: TGTGCCAGCAGCTTGGGCGCAGGGCCTTATAGCAATCAGCCCCAGCATTTT

V: TRBV12-5
D: TRBD2
size: -
J: TRBJ2-3
CDR3: CASGLVLAAASTDTQYF
DNA: TGTGCTAGTGGTTTGGTACTAGCGGCCGCTAGCACAGATACGCAGTATTTT

V: TRBV7-2
D: TRBD2
size: -
J: TRBJ2-7
CDR3: CASSLAGTSGVPYEQYF
DNA: TGTGCCAGCAGCTTAGCGGGTACTAGCGGAGTTCCTTACGAGCAGTACTTC

V: TRBV4-1
D: -
size: -
J: TRBJ2-2
CDR3: CASSQPLQGTGELFF
DNA: TGCGCCAGCAGCCAACCACTCCAGGGCACGGGGGAGCTGTTTTTT

V: TRBV5-1
D: -
size: few
J: TRBJ1-4
CDR3: CASSSGQSTNEKLFF
DNA: TGCGCCAGCAGCTCCGGACAGTCAACTAATGAAAAACTGTTTTTT

V: TRBV5-8
D: -
size: -
J: TRBJ2-5
CDR3: CASSLEGGGRETQYF
DNA: TGTGCCAGCAGCTTGGAAGGTGGGGGGCGAGAGACCCAGTACTTC

V: TRBV5-1
D: -
size: few
J: TRBJ1-2
CDR3: CASSQEYRVGYTF
DNA: TGCGCCAGCAGCCAAGAATACAGGGTTGGCTACACCTTC

V: TRBV19
D: TRBD1
size: -
J: TRBJ1-5
CDR3: CASSWVRGPELGNQPQHF
DNA: TGTGCCAGTAGTTGGGTCAGGGGGCCGGAGTTGGGCAATCAGCCCCAGCATTTT

V: TRBV7-2
D: TRBD2
size: -
J: TRBJ2-7
CDR3: CASTDTFSGSGEQYF
DNA: TGTGCCAGCACCGACACATTTAGCGGGAGCGGCGAGCAGTACTTC

V: TRBV2
D: TRBD1
size: -
J: TRBJ2-1
CDR3: CASSETTGGYGEQFF
DNA: TGTGCCAGCAGTGAAACGACAGGGGGTTACGGTGAGCAGTTCTTC

V: TRBV28
D: -
size: -
J: TRBJ1-2
CDR3: CASSGGTLDYGYTF
DNA: TGTGCCAGCAGTGGGGGAACCCTCGACTATGGCTACACCTTC

V: TRBV2
D: TRBD1
size: -
J: TRBJ1-1
CDR3: CASSFGTGATEAFF
DNA: TGTGCCAGCAGTTTCGGGACAGGGGCCACTGAAGCTTTCTTT

V: TRBV11-2
D: -
size: -
J: TRBJ2-7
CDR3: CASSLLGQIIYEQYF
DNA: TGTGCCAGCAGCTTGCTCGGCCAGATAATATACGAGCAGTACTTC

V: TRBV7-2
D: -
size: -
J: TRBJ2-1
CDR3: CASSLTFEASYNEQFF
DNA: TGTGCCAGCAGCTTAACCTTTGAGGCGTCCTACAATGAGCAGTTCTTC

V: TRBV29-1
D: -
size: -
J: TRBJ1-1
CDR3: CSVDSGDSEAFF
DNA: TGCAGCGTTGATTCGGGTGACAGTGAAGCTTTCTTT

V: TRBV10-3
D: TRBD1
size: -
J: TRBJ1-2
CDR3: CAIAQGVGTKANYGYTF
DNA: TGTGCCATCGCACAGGGGGTCGGCACAAAAGCTAACTATGGCTACACCTTC

V: TRBV9
D: -
size: -
J: TRBJ1-2
CDR3: CASSPSQGGYTF
DNA: TGTGCCAGCAGCCCGAGCCAAGGGGGCTACACCTTC